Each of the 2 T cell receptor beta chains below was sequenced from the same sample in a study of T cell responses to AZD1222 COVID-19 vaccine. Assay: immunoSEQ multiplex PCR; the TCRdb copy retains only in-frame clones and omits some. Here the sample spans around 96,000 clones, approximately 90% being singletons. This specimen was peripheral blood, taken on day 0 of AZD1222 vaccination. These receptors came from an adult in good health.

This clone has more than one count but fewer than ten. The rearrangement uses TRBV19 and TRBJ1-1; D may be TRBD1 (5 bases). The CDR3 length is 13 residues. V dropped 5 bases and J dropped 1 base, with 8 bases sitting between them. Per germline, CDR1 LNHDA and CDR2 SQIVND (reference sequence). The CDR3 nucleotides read TGTGCCAGTAGTGGGGCTCGGAACACTGAAGCTTTCTTT. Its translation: CASSGARNTEAFF.

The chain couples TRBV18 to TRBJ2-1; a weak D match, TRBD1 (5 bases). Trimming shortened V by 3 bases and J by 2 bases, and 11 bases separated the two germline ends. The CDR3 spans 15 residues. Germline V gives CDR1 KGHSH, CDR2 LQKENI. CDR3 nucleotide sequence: TGTGCCAGCTCACCCGGACAACCGACCTACAATGAGCAGTTCTTC. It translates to CASSPGQPTYNEQFF.